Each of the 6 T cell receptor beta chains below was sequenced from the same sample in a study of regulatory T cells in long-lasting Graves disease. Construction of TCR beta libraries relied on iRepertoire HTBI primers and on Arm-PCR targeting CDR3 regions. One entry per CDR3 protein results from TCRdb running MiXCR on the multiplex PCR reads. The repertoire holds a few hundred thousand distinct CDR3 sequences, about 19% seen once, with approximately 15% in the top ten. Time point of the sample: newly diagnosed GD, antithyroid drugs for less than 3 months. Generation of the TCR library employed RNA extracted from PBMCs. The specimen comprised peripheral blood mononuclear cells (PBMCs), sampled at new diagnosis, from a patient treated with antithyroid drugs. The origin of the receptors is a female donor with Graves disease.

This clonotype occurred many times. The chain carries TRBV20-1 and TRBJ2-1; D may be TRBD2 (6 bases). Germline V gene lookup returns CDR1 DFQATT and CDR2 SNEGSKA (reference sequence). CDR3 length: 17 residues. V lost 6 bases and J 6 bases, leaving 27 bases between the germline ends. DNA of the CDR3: TGCAGTGCGGTTCTCGTCGGGGCTAGCCGGGAGACCAATGAGCAGTTCTTC. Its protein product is CSAVLVGASRETNEQFF.

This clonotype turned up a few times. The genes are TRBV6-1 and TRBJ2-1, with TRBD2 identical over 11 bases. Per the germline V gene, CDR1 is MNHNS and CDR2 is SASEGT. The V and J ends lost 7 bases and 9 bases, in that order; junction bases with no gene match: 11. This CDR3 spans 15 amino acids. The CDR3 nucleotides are TGTGCCAGCATCCAAGGGGGGCTAGCGGGAGGTGAGCAGTTCTTC. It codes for CASIQGGLAGGEQFF.

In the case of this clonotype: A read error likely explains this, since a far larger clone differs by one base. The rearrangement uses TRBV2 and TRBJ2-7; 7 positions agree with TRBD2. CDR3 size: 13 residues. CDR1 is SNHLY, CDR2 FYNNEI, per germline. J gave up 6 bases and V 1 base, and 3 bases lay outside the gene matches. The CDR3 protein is CASSEGTRREQYF. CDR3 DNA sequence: TGTGCCAGCAGTGAAGGGACTAGACGCGAGCAGTACTTC. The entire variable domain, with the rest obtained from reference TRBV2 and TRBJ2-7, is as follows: EPEVTQTPSHQVTQMGQEVILRCVPISNHLYFYWYRQILGQKVEFLVSFYNNEISEKSEIFDDQFSVERPDGSNFTLKIRSTKLEDSAMYFCASSEGTRREQYFGPGTRLTVT.

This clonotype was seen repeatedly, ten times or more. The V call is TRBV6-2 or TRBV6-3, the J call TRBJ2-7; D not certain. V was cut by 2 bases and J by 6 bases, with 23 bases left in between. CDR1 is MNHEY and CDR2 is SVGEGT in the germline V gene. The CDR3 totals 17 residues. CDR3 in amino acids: CASSYEGPRRLGSEQYF. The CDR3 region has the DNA TGTGCCAGCAGTTACGAAGGGCCCCGGCGGTTGGGATCCGAGCAGTACTTC.

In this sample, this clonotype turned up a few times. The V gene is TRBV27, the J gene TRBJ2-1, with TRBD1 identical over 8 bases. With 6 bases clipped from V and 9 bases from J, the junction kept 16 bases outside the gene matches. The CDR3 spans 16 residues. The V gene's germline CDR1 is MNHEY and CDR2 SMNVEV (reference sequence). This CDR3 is CASSPPRGQVNSEQFF. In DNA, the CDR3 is TGTGCCAGCAGCCCGCCCAGGGGGCAGGTCAACAGTGAGCAGTTCTTC.

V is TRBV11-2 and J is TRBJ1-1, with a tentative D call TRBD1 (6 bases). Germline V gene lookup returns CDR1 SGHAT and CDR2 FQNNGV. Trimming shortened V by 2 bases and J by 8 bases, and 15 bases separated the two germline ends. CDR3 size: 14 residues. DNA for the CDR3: TGTGCCAGCAGCTTACCGGCGGACAGTCTAGAAGCTTTCTTT. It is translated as CASSLPADSLEAFF.